These 25 T cell receptor beta chains originate from one sample sequenced in a study of a mutant IDH1 vaccine in newly diagnosed glioma. Using immunoSEQ multiplex PCR, the repertoire was profiled, and TCRdb retains in-frame clones only, with some absent. The profile shows 68,000 or so clones, roughly 84% of them singletons. Their cognate antigens are unknown. Noted time point: week 35, safety follow-up. With topical imiquimod, each dose of the vaccine consisted of 300 ug of mutant IDH1 20-mer peptide. The sample here was PBMCs, taken from a glioma patient whose treatment included an IDH1 peptide vaccine. The receptors shown here come from a young man with glioma.

The chain couples TRBV6-5 to TRBJ2-7; D might be TRBD1 (5 bases). Trimming took off 0 bases at V and 1 base at J, with 10 bases between the two ends. Germline V gene sequence: CDR1 MNHEY, CDR2 SVGAGI. The CDR3 is 15 amino acids. CDR3 in DNA: TGTGCCAGCAGTTACTCGACAGCTGGTTCCTACGAGCAGTACTTC. Its translation is CASSYSTAGSYEQYF.

CDR3 in DNA: TGCGCCAGCAGCCAAGTTGCTTGGCGGGAGGGCCGCAACGAGCAGTACTTC. This encodes CASSQVAWREGRNEQYF. V is TRBV4-3 and J is TRBJ2-7, with 9 nucleotides matching TRBD2. Germline values: CDR1 LGHNA, CDR2 YSLEER. The CDR3 runs 17 residues. V gave up 1 base and J gave up 5 bases; unmatched junction bases: 12.

This clone was counted between two and nine times. The chain joins TRBV5-4 to TRBJ1-2; 9 nucleotides match TRBD1. Germline assignment: CDR1 SGHNT and CDR2 YYREEE (reference sequence). This CDR3 spans 14 amino acids. The V segment lost 4 bases and the J segment 6 bases; nucleotides outside the gene matches: 7. For the CDR3, the DNA is TGTGCCAGCAGCCCACAGGGGGCGCGTGATGGCTACACCTTC. It codes for CASSPQGARDGYTF.

The chain combines TRBV18 with TRBJ1-2; D gene uncertain. Trimming took off 3 bases at V and 4 bases at J, with 12 bases between the two ends. This CDR3 comprises 14 residues. CDR1 is KGHSH and CDR2 is LQKENI in the germline V gene. CDR3 region: CASSPRTGIYGYTF. Written as DNA, the CDR3 is TGTGCCAGCTCACCCCGGACGGGGATCTATGGCTACACCTTC.

The gene calls are TRBV6-6 and TRBJ2-7; TRBD1 matches 8 bases. V shed 2 bases and J 2 bases; nucleotides not matched to a gene: 5. Germline CDR1 and CDR2: MNHNY and SVGAGI (reference sequence). The CDR3 spans 15 residues. The CDR3 protein is CASSYPTGDPYEQYF. The CDR3 bases are TGTGCCAGCAGTTACCCGACAGGGGACCCCTACGAGCAGTACTTC.

V usage is TRBV19 and J usage is TRBJ1-6; possibly TRBD1 for D (5 bases). Germline loops: CDR1 LNHDA, CDR2 SQIVND (reference sequence). This CDR3 region has 14 residues. Trimming pared 5 bases from V and 10 bases from J, leaving 15 bases between. CDR3 sequence reads: CASSHRFSGSPLHF. The CDR3 DNA sequence: TGTGCCAGTAGTCACCGGTTTTCAGGGTCACCCCTCCACTTT.

The genes are TRBV7-2 and TRBJ1-4; no clear D gene. This CDR3 is 15 amino acids long. Germline V CDR1 and CDR2: SGHTA, FQGNSA. Trimming took 5 bases from V and 4 from J, leaving 14 bases between them. The chain's CDR3 is CASSDSPGINEKLFF. The CDR3 DNA follows: TGTGCCAGCAGCGATAGCCCTGGGATTAATGAAAAACTGTTTTTT.

The rearrangement joins TRBV9 to TRBJ2-7; D is perhaps TRBD2 (5 bases). Between the trimmed V and J ends, which lost 4 bases and 2 bases, there was a span of 13 bases. CDR1 and CDR2 (germline): SGDLS, YYNGEE. The CDR3 extends over 14 amino acids. CDR3 bases: TGTGCCAGCAGCCCGCGGGTAGGGACCTACGAGCAGTACTTC. Translated: CASSPRVGTYEQYF.

The chain uses TRBV28 and TRBJ2-7; a weak D match, TRBD1 (5 bases). The germline V and J ends were trimmed by 5 bases and 5 bases, with 16 bases remaining between them. The CDR3 extends over 14 amino acids. CDR1 is MDHEN, CDR2 SYDVKM, per germline. CDR3 DNA sequence: TGTGCCAGCAGTCCGCCCCAGGGAAGGGACGAGCAGTACTTC. It yields the protein CASSPPQGRDEQYF.

Points on this clone: Distinct nucleotide sequences in the sample also encode this CDR3. The rearrangement links TRBV18 to TRBJ1-3, with D possibly matching TRBD1 (5 bases). There are 16 residues in the CDR3. Trimming removed 2 bases from V and 0 bases from J, with 11 bases in between. Per germline, CDR1 KGHSH and CDR2 LQKENI. The CDR3 here is CASSPSRGGSGNTIYF. In DNA, the CDR3 is TGTGCCAGCTCACCATCCCGGGGCGGCTCTGGAAACACCATATATTTT.

As DNA, the CDR3 is TGCGCCAGATGCTGGGGTAGCACAGATACGCAGTATTTT. It specifies CARCWGSTDTQYF. V usage is TRBV10-1 and J usage is TRBJ2-3; D remains unclear. The germline V and J ends were trimmed by 9 bases and 0 bases, with 10 bases remaining between them. The length of the CDR3 is 13 residues. Germline V CDR1 and CDR2: WNHNN, SYGVQD (reference sequence).

The J gene is TRBJ1-2, the V gene TRBV7-2, with D possibly being TRBD1 (6 bases). There are 15 residues in the CDR3. Trimming took off 2 bases at V and 8 bases at J, with 18 bases between the two ends. The germline gives CDR1 SGHTA, CDR2 FQGNSA. In DNA, the CDR3 is TGTGCCAGCAGCTTACCCGGGTCGGGGGGGCAAGGCTACACCTTC. Translated, it gives CASSLPGSGGQGYTF.

This clone was picked up one time. The rearrangement joins TRBV5-1 to TRBJ1-1; D may be TRBD1 (6 bases). Trimming took off 0 bases at V and 4 bases at J, with 10 bases between the two ends. Germline loops: CDR1 SGHRS, CDR2 YFSETQ. This CDR3 has 14 residues. Written as DNA, the CDR3 is TGCGCCAGCAGCTTGGACGGGGGCGGCACTGAAGCTTTCTTT. It codes for CASSLDGGGTEAFF. Combining the CDR3 with reference TRBV5-1 and TRBJ1-1 gives the whole variable domain KAGVTQTPRYLIKTRGQQVTLSCSPISGHRSVSWYQQTPGQGLQFLFEYFSETQRNKGNFPGRFSGRQFSNSRSEMNVSTLELGDSALYLCASSLDGGGTEAFFGQGTRLTVV.

The chain links TRBV5-4 to TRBJ2-7, with D maybe TRBD2 (5 bases). Germline CDR1 is SGHNT and CDR2 is YYREEE (reference sequence). V lost 4 bases and J 0 bases, leaving 14 bases between the germline ends. The CDR3 runs 15 residues. CDR3 sequence reads: CASSRAQAASYEQYF. Written as DNA, the CDR3 is TGTGCCAGCAGCCGGGCTCAAGCGGCCTCCTACGAGCAGTACTTC. The entire variable domain, with the rest obtained from reference TRBV5-4 and TRBJ2-7, is as follows: ETGVTQSPTHLIKTRGQQVTLRCSSQSGHNTVSWYQQALGQGPQFIFQYYREEENGRGNFPPRFSGLQFPNYSSELNVNALELDDSALYLCASSRAQAASYEQYFGPGTRLTVT.

The V call is TRBV29-1, the J call TRBJ2-5; TRBD2 agrees at 7 bases. Germline assignment: CDR1 SQVTM and CDR2 ANQGSEA. The junction had 12 bases not matched to a gene; V was cut back by 3 bases and J by 5 bases. CDR3 length: 15 amino acids. The CDR3 here is CSVEGFRGGMETQYF. CDR3 bases: TGCAGCGTTGAGGGGTTCCGGGGAGGGATGGAGACCCAGTACTTC. The variable domain in full, completed from reference TRBV29-1 and TRBJ2-5, reads SAVISQKPSRDICQRGTSLTIQCQVDSQVTMMFWYRQQPGQSLTLIATANQGSEATYESGFVIDKFPISRPNLTFSTLTVSNMSPEDSSIYLCSVEGFRGGMETQYFGPGTRLLVL.

The genes are TRBV5-1 and TRBJ1-4, with D hard to call. The CDR3 is made up of 13 amino acids. Germline CDR1 SGHRS, CDR2 YFSETQ. Trimming shortened V by 5 bases and J by 7 bases, and 12 bases separated the two germline ends. CDR3: CASSPRTVEKLFF. The CDR3 DNA follows: TGCGCCAGCAGTCCCCGGACGGTTGAAAAACTGTTTTTT. Supplemented by reference TRBV5-1 and TRBJ1-4, the full variable domain reads KAGVTQTPRYLIKTRGQQVTLSCSPISGHRSVSWYQQTPGQGLQFLFEYFSETQRNKGNFPGRFSGRQFSNSRSEMNVSTLELGDSALYLCASSPRTVEKLFFGSGTQLSVL.

The chain has TRBV6-1 and TRBJ2-5; 7 nucleotides match TRBD2. V shed 6 bases, J shed 5 bases, and the junction held 12 bases outside the gene matches. This CDR3 comprises 15 residues. Germline values: CDR1 MNHNS, CDR2 SASEGT. The CDR3 nucleotides are TGTGCCAGCAGGCCGACTAGCTCTTCCCTGGAGACCCAGTACTTC. It translates to CASRPTSSSLETQYF.

The V gene is TRBV7-3, the J gene TRBJ2-7, with D uncertain. Germline CDR1 reads SGHTA; CDR2 reads FQGTGA. Trimming took 2 bases from V and 2 from J, leaving 13 bases between them. There are 15 residues in the CDR3. The CDR3 nucleotides read TGTGCCAGCAGCTTACATGGTGGCAGCACCTACGAGCAGTACTTC. Translating it yields CASSLHGGSTYEQYF.

The V and J genes are TRBV5-1 and TRBJ1-2; possibly TRBD1 for D (5 bases). V was cut by 0 bases and J by 2 bases, with 11 bases left in between. This CDR3 is 15 amino acids long. Germline lookup yields CDR1 SGHRS and CDR2 YFSETQ. The CDR3 protein is CASSLVGDGNYGYTF. The CDR3 DNA is TGCGCCAGCAGCTTGGTGGGGGACGGGAACTATGGCTACACCTTC.

The chain combines TRBV19 with TRBJ2-1; TRBD1 might be the D (6 bases). Trimming pared 4 bases from V and 4 bases from J, leaving 14 bases between. CDR3 length equals 15 residues. From germline, CDR1 is LNHDA and CDR2 SQIVND (reference sequence). The CDR3 DNA follows: TGTGCCAGTAGTACCGGGACAAGGGGATACAATGAGCAGTTCTTC. The encoded protein is CASSTGTRGYNEQFF.

The chain joins TRBV29-1 to TRBJ2-2, with D possibly being TRBD1 or TRBD2 (5 bases each). The germline V and J ends were trimmed by 3 bases and 1 base, with 12 bases remaining between them. Germline-derived CDR1 and CDR2 are SQVTM and ANQGSEA. The length of the CDR3 is 15 residues. The CDR3 DNA sequence: TGCAGCGTTGAGGCCGGGACCAAGAACACCGGGGAGCTGTTTTTT. Amino acids: CSVEAGTKNTGELFF.

This clone has only a few counts. The chain is built from TRBV9 and TRBJ1-2; D not certain. The CDR3 is made up of 14 amino acids. Trimming took 0 bases from V and 3 from J, leaving 9 bases between them. Germline-derived CDR1 and CDR2 are SGDLS and YYNGEE. The CDR3 sequence is CASSVALGDYGYTF. DNA for the CDR3: TGTGCCAGCAGCGTAGCGCTCGGGGACTATGGCTACACCTTC.

The chain couples TRBV27 to TRBJ1-2; D not certain. The length of the CDR3 is 15 residues. V lost 8 bases, J lost 7 bases, and 23 bases lay in between. The germline CDR1 and CDR2 sequences are MNHEY and SMNVEV (reference sequence). CDR3 residues: CASGSRNSRTAGYTF. The CDR3 nucleotides read TGTGCCAGCGGAAGCCGGAATTCACGGACGGCTGGCTACACCTTC.

The rearrangement links TRBV5-1 to TRBJ2-2; weak D call: TRBD1 (6 bases). Trimming left V 0 bases short and J 4 bases short, with 7 bases between. The CDR3 has 14 amino acids. Looked up from germline, CDR1 is SGHRS and CDR2 is YFSETQ. The CDR3 here is CASSLGTATGELFF. CDR3 bases: TGCGCCAGCAGCTTGGGGACAGCCACCGGGGAGCTGTTTTTT.

The CDR3 here is CASSLSWSANTEAFF. CDR3 nucleotide sequence: TGTGCCAGCAGTTTATCGTGGTCAGCGAACACTGAAGCTTTCTTT. The chain recombines TRBV27 with TRBJ1-1, with unresolved D. Germline-derived CDR1 and CDR2 are MNHEY and SMNVEV (reference sequence). The CDR3 is 15 residues long. The V end lost 0 bases, the J end lost 1 base, and 9 bases lay between the germline ends.